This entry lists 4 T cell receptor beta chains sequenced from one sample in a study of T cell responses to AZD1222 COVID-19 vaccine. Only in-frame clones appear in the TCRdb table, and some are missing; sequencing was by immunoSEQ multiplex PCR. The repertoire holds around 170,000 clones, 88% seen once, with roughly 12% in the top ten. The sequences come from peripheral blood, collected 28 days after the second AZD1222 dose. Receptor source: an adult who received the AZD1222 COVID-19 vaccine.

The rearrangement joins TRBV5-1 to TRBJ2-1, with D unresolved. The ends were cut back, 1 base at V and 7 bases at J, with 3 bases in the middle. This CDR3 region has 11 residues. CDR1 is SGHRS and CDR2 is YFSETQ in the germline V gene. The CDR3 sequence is CASSLLNEQFF. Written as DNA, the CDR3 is TGCGCCAGCAGCTTGTTGAATGAGCAGTTCTTC. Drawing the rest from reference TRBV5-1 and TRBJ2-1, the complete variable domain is KAGVTQTPRYLIKTRGQQVTLSCSPISGHRSVSWYQQTPGQGLQFLFEYFSETQRNKGNFPGRFSGRQFSNSRSEMNVSTLELGDSALYLCASSLLNEQFFGPGTRLTVL.

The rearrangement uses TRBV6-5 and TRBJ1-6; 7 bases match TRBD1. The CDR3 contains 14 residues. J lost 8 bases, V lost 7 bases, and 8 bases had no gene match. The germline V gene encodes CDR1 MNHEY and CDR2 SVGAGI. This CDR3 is CASTPTGAHSPLHF. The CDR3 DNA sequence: TGTGCCAGCACCCCCACAGGGGCTCATTCACCCCTCCACTTT.

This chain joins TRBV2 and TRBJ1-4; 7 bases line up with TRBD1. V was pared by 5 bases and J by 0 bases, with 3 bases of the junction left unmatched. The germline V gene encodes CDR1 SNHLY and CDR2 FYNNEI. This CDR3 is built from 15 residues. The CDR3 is CASSPGQATNEKLFF. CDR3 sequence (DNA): TGTGCCAGCAGTCCAGGACAGGCAACTAATGAAAAACTGTTTTTT.

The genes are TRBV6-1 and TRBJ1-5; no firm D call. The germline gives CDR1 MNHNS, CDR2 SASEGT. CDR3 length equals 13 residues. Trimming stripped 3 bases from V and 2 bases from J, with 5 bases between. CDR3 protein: CASSDVGNQPQHF. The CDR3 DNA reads TGTGCCAGCAGTGATGTGGGCAATCAGCCCCAGCATTTT.